The rows below give T cell receptor beta chains drawn from one sample of a study of T cell changes during pregnancy in multiple sclerosis. Repertoires were generated with immunoSEQ multiplex PCR, while TCRdb's copy carries only in-frame clones and drops some. Counted here are approximately 58,000 clones, more than 90% occurring once; the ten biggest clones make up 1.4%. This sample comprised peripheral blood, obtained in the second trimester of pregnancy. These receptor sequences come from a female donor with multiple sclerosis, enrolled in a pregnancy study. Both conserved end residues are part of each CDR3. A D gene is named only where the DNA matches it firmly. Size tells how often a clone was seen (once, few, many) or the class of an expanded clone, and some rows leave it out.

v_gene: TRBV28; abundance: -; d_gene: TRBD2; j_gene: TRBJ2-1; CDR3nt: TGTGCCAGCAGTCAGCTAGCGGGAGACGTTAATGAGCAGTTCTTC; CDR3aa: CASSQLAGDVNEQFF
v_gene: TRBV9; abundance: few; d_gene: TRBD2; j_gene: TRBJ2-1; CDR3nt: TGTGCCAGCAGTACCGGGAGGCGGAGGAATGAGCAGTTCTTC; CDR3aa: CASSTGRRRNEQFF
v_gene: TRBV30; abundance: -; d_gene: -; j_gene: TRBJ2-5; CDR3nt: TGTGCCTGGAGTCCCTTACTACTACAAGAGACCCAGTACTTC; CDR3aa: CAWSPLLLQETQYF
v_gene: TRBV11-2; abundance: -; d_gene: TRBD1; j_gene: TRBJ1-1; CDR3nt: TGTGCCAGTACCGGCCGGACAGGGGCGAACACTGAAGCTTTCTTT; CDR3aa: CASTGRTGANTEAFF
v_gene: TRBV9; abundance: -; d_gene: TRBD1; j_gene: TRBJ2-5; CDR3nt: TGTGCCAGCAGCCTCCTCAGGGGGCTAAGGGAGACCCAGTACTTC; CDR3aa: CASSLLRGLRETQYF
v_gene: TRBV7-2; abundance: -; d_gene: -; j_gene: TRBJ1-2; CDR3nt: TGTGCCAGCAGCTTATCCAGGGAGGATGGCTACACCTTC; CDR3aa: CASSLSREDGYTF
v_gene: TRBV12-5; abundance: -; d_gene: -; j_gene: TRBJ2-1; CDR3nt: TGTGCTAGTGGTCGGGGGGCGGGGGCGGTCAATGAGCAGTTCTTC; CDR3aa: CASGRGAGAVNEQFF
v_gene: TRBV4-2; abundance: -; d_gene: -; j_gene: TRBJ2-7; CDR3nt: TGTGCCAGCAGCCAAGCCCCGGGAGTCGGTTCCTACGAGCAGTACTTC; CDR3aa: CASSQAPGVGSYEQYF
v_gene: TRBV6-1; abundance: -; d_gene: TRBD1; j_gene: TRBJ1-5; CDR3nt: TGTGCCAGCAGTGGAGACAGGGCGGGTCAGCCCCAGCATTTT; CDR3aa: CASSGDRAGQPQHF
v_gene: TRBV29-1; abundance: -; d_gene: -; j_gene: TRBJ2-2; CDR3nt: TGCAGCGTTGGAAGGATGAGGAGTCCGGGCGGGGAGCTGTTTTTT; CDR3aa: CSVGRMRSPGGELFF
v_gene: TRBV19; abundance: -; d_gene: TRBD1; j_gene: TRBJ1-5; CDR3nt: TGTGCCAGTAGTCTCGGACAGGGTCTAAATCAGCCCCAGCATTTT; CDR3aa: CASSLGQGLNQPQHF
v_gene: TRBV28; abundance: -; d_gene: TRBD2; j_gene: TRBJ2-5; CDR3nt: TGTGCCAGCAGCGCGGGACTAGCGGGGCGGGAGACCCAGTACTTC; CDR3aa: CASSAGLAGRETQYF
v_gene: TRBV10-2; abundance: -; d_gene: TRBD2; j_gene: TRBJ2-1; CDR3nt: TGCGCCAGCAGTGCGGGGGGTCCTGAGCAGTTCTTC; CDR3aa: CASSAGGPEQFF
v_gene: TRBV10-3; abundance: -; d_gene: TRBD1; j_gene: TRBJ2-3; CDR3nt: TGTGCCATCAGTGAGGCCGGGACAGGGAACACAGATACGCAGTATTTT; CDR3aa: CAISEAGTGNTDTQYF
v_gene: TRBV5-1; abundance: -; d_gene: TRBD2; j_gene: TRBJ2-1; CDR3nt: TGCGCCAGCAGCTTGTATACCGGGAGGGCCTGGTCCTACAATGAGCAGTTCTTC; CDR3aa: CASSLYTGRAWSYNEQFF
v_gene: TRBV7-2; abundance: few; d_gene: -; j_gene: TRBJ2-3; CDR3nt: TGTGCCAGCAGCTTACGACAGACAGATACGCAGTATTTT; CDR3aa: CASSLRQTDTQYF
v_gene: TRBV29-1; abundance: -; d_gene: -; j_gene: TRBJ2-2; CDR3nt: TGCAGCGTTGAGACTAGTTGGGGCGGGGAGCTGTTTTTT; CDR3aa: CSVETSWGGELFF
v_gene: TRBV7-6; abundance: -; d_gene: TRBD1; j_gene: TRBJ2-7; CDR3nt: TGTGCCAGTTCAACACAGGGGGCTTCGACCTACGAGCAGTACTTC; CDR3aa: CASSTQGASTYEQYF
v_gene: TRBV19; abundance: -; d_gene: -; j_gene: TRBJ2-7; CDR3nt: TGTGCCAGTAGTATCGGACAGTTCTACGAGCAGTACTTC; CDR3aa: CASSIGQFYEQYF
v_gene: TRBV29-1; abundance: -; d_gene: TRBD1; j_gene: TRBJ1-2; CDR3nt: TGCAGCGTGCCGGGACAGGGATATGAAGGCTATGGCTACACCTTC; CDR3aa: CSVPGQGYEGYGYTF
v_gene: TRBV28; abundance: -; d_gene: -; j_gene: TRBJ2-5; CDR3nt: TGTGCCAGCAGCACTCGAGAGACCCAGTACTTC; CDR3aa: CASSTRETQYF
v_gene: TRBV7-2; abundance: few; d_gene: -; j_gene: TRBJ2-1; CDR3nt: TGTGCCAGCAGCTTAGCGCCCAGCAATGAGCAGTTCTTC; CDR3aa: CASSLAPSNEQFF
v_gene: TRBV13; abundance: -; d_gene: TRBD2; j_gene: TRBJ2-3; CDR3nt: TGTGCCAGCAGCGATAGCGGGAGCACAGATACGCAGTATTTT; CDR3aa: CASSDSGSTDTQYF
v_gene: TRBV10-3; abundance: -; d_gene: -; j_gene: TRBJ2-3; CDR3nt: TGTGCCATCAGTGCAGGGGACACTGGAAATAGGGATACGCAGTATTTT; CDR3aa: CAISAGDTGNRDTQYF
v_gene: TRBV7-9; abundance: -; d_gene: -; j_gene: TRBJ2-7; CDR3nt: TGTGCCAGCAGCTTACGCCAGAACGAGCAGTACTTC; CDR3aa: CASSLRQNEQYF
v_gene: TRBV7-9; abundance: few; d_gene: -; j_gene: TRBJ2-7; CDR3nt: TGTGCCAGCAGCTTAGACAGTCATAAGCAGTACTTC; CDR3aa: CASSLDSHKQYF
v_gene: TRBV18; abundance: -; d_gene: TRBD1; j_gene: TRBJ2-7; CDR3nt: TGTGCCAGCTCACCAGGATCCCCGGGACAGGGGTCCTACGAGCAGTACTTC; CDR3aa: CASSPGSPGQGSYEQYF
v_gene: TRBV4-1; abundance: -; d_gene: -; j_gene: TRBJ2-7; CDR3nt: TGCGCCAGCAGCCAAGAGGGCGTCTACGAGCAGTACTTC; CDR3aa: CASSQEGVYEQYF
v_gene: TRBV7-2; abundance: -; d_gene: TRBD1; j_gene: TRBJ2-3; CDR3nt: TGTGCCAGCAGCTTAGACAGGGGAGTTGATACGCAGTATTTT; CDR3aa: CASSLDRGVDTQYF
v_gene: TRBV7-2; abundance: -; d_gene: -; j_gene: TRBJ1-2; CDR3nt: TGTGCCAGCAGCTTAGGTCCGGACTATGGCTACACCTTC; CDR3aa: CASSLGPDYGYTF
v_gene: TRBV18; abundance: -; d_gene: -; j_gene: TRBJ2-7; CDR3nt: TGTGCCAGCTCACCACCTCTAATGACAGCCATCTACGAGCAGTACTTC; CDR3aa: CASSPPLMTAIYEQYF
v_gene: TRBV10-3; abundance: -; d_gene: -; j_gene: TRBJ2-3; CDR3nt: TGTGCCATCAGTGAACCGGACACTTTCACAGATACGCAGTATTTT; CDR3aa: CAISEPDTFTDTQYF
v_gene: TRBV30; abundance: -; d_gene: -; j_gene: TRBJ1-1; CDR3nt: TGTGCCTGGAGTGACGGTAACACTGAAGCTTTCTTT; CDR3aa: CAWSDGNTEAFF
v_gene: TRBV28; abundance: once; d_gene: TRBD1; j_gene: TRBJ1-1; CDR3nt: TGTGCCAGCAGTCCCCCTCGACAGGGTTACACTGAAGCTTTCTTT; CDR3aa: CASSPPRQGYTEAFF
v_gene: TRBV7-9; abundance: -; d_gene: TRBD2; j_gene: TRBJ2-5; CDR3nt: TGTGCCAGCAGTTTTACTAGCGGAGGTGGGGAGACCCAGTACTTC; CDR3aa: CASSFTSGGGETQYF
v_gene: TRBV11-2; abundance: -; d_gene: TRBD2; j_gene: TRBJ2-5; CDR3nt: TGTGCCAGCAGCTTAGATCTGAAGGTAGCGGGAGTAGAGACCCAGTACTTC; CDR3aa: CASSLDLKVAGVETQYF
v_gene: TRBV18; abundance: -; d_gene: TRBD1; j_gene: TRBJ1-2; CDR3nt: TGTGCCAGCTCACCAGACGGGACAGGGATCATCGGTGGCTACACCTTC; CDR3aa: CASSPDGTGIIGGYTF
v_gene: TRBV2; abundance: -; d_gene: TRBD2; j_gene: TRBJ2-2; CDR3nt: TGTGCCGGGACTAGCGGGAGGAGGGCGAACACCGGGGAGCTGTTTTTT; CDR3aa: CAGTSGRRANTGELFF
v_gene: TRBV28; abundance: few; d_gene: -; j_gene: TRBJ1-1; CDR3nt: TGTGCCAGTACCCGGGAGGGGAAAGCTTTCTTT; CDR3aa: CASTREGKAFF
v_gene: TRBV4-1; abundance: -; d_gene: TRBD2; j_gene: TRBJ2-3; CDR3nt: TGCGCCAGCAGCCTCTCTAGCGGGAGAAGCACAGATACGCAGTATTTT; CDR3aa: CASSLSSGRSTDTQYF
v_gene: TRBV30; abundance: -; d_gene: TRBD1; j_gene: TRBJ2-2; CDR3nt: TGTGCCTGGAGTGTTACAGGGGCCGGGGAGCTGTTTTTT; CDR3aa: CAWSVTGAGELFF
v_gene: TRBV10-3; abundance: -; d_gene: TRBD2; j_gene: TRBJ2-7; CDR3nt: TGTGCCATCAGTGAGTGGGGCGGGGGGCCCTACGAGCAGTACTTC; CDR3aa: CAISEWGGGPYEQYF
v_gene: TRBV30; abundance: few; d_gene: -; j_gene: TRBJ2-3; CDR3nt: TGTGCCTGGAGTGGGGCGAGCACAGATACGCAGTATTTT; CDR3aa: CAWSGASTDTQYF
v_gene: TRBV19; abundance: -; d_gene: TRBD2; j_gene: TRBJ2-1; CDR3nt: TGTGCCAGTAGTACCCTACGCCCAGTAGCGGGGGAGACCTACAATGAGCAGTTCTTC; CDR3aa: CASSTLRPVAGETYNEQFF
v_gene: TRBV7-9; abundance: -; d_gene: -; j_gene: TRBJ1-4; CDR3nt: TGTGCCAGCAGCTCCAACACAGCAACTAATGAAAAACTGTTTTTT; CDR3aa: CASSSNTATNEKLFF
v_gene: TRBV27; abundance: -; d_gene: TRBD1; j_gene: TRBJ1-2; CDR3nt: TGTGCCAGCAGTCCAGGGACAGGTCCAGAGGGCTACACCTTC; CDR3aa: CASSPGTGPEGYTF
v_gene: TRBV5-1; abundance: -; d_gene: TRBD1; j_gene: TRBJ1-5; CDR3nt: TGCGCCAGCGATTTTTGGGACAGTCACAATCAGCCCCAGCATTTT; CDR3aa: CASDFWDSHNQPQHF
v_gene: TRBV10-3; abundance: once; d_gene: TRBD2; j_gene: TRBJ2-3; CDR3nt: TGTGCCATCGGGGATAGCGGGAGGGCCGACACAGATACGCAGTATTTT; CDR3aa: CAIGDSGRADTDTQYF
v_gene: TRBV28; abundance: -; d_gene: TRBD2; j_gene: TRBJ2-7; CDR3nt: TGTGCCAGCAGTTTTGGACTAGCGGGAACTGGCGAGCAGTACTTC; CDR3aa: CASSFGLAGTGEQYF
v_gene: TRBV2; abundance: -; d_gene: TRBD1; j_gene: TRBJ1-2; CDR3nt: TGTGCCAGCAGTGAAGGTCGGGGACAGACCCTCTATGGCTACACCTTC; CDR3aa: CASSEGRGQTLYGYTF
v_gene: TRBV18; abundance: -; d_gene: -; j_gene: TRBJ2-1; CDR3nt: TGTGCCAGCTCACCAAGAACAGGGAGTTACAATGAGCAGTTCTTC; CDR3aa: CASSPRTGSYNEQFF
v_gene: TRBV27; abundance: -; d_gene: TRBD1; j_gene: TRBJ2-7; CDR3nt: TGTGCCAGCAGTTTATGGACAGGGGCGTTCTACGAGCAGTACTTC; CDR3aa: CASSLWTGAFYEQYF
v_gene: TRBV10-3; abundance: -; d_gene: TRBD2; j_gene: TRBJ2-3; CDR3nt: TGTGCCATCAGTGAGGGACTAGCGGGTACCGATACGCAGTATTTT; CDR3aa: CAISEGLAGTDTQYF
v_gene: TRBV4-3; abundance: -; d_gene: TRBD2; j_gene: TRBJ2-3; CDR3nt: TGCGCCAGCAGCCAAGATCCCGGGACTAGCGGGAGGGCCTACGCAGATACGCAGTATTTT; CDR3aa: CASSQDPGTSGRAYADTQYF
v_gene: TRBV9; abundance: -; d_gene: -; j_gene: TRBJ1-5; CDR3nt: TGTGCCAGCAGCGTGGACTCGAGCAATCAGCCCCAGCATTTT; CDR3aa: CASSVDSSNQPQHF
v_gene: TRBV11-2; abundance: -; d_gene: TRBD1; j_gene: TRBJ1-4; CDR3nt: TGTGCCAGCAGCTCCGGACAGGGAACAACTAATGAAAAACTGTTTTTT; CDR3aa: CASSSGQGTTNEKLFF
v_gene: TRBV28; abundance: once; d_gene: -; j_gene: TRBJ2-3; CDR3nt: TGTGCCAGCAGTTTATCCGGTTCCCCGGTACAGGCAGATACGCAGTATTTT; CDR3aa: CASSLSGSPVQADTQYF